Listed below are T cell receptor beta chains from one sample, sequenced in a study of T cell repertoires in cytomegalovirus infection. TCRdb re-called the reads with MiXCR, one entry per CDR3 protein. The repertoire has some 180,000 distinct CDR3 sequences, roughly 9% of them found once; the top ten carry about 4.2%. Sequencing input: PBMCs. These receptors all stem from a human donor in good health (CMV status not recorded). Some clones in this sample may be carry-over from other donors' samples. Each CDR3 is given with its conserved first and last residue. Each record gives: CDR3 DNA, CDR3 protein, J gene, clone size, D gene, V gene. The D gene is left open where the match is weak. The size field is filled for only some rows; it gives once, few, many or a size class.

DNA: TGTGCCAGCAGATCGGGACAGGGGGTTCGCGGGGAGCTGTTTTTT; CDR3: CASRSGQGVRGELFF; J: TRBJ2-2; size: few; D: TRBD1; V: TRBV5-5
DNA: TGTGCCAGCAGCTTCAAAGGCAGGAGGGACACCGGGGAGCTGTTTTTT; CDR3: CASSFKGRRDTGELFF; J: TRBJ2-2; size: few; D: NA; V: TRBV7-9
DNA: TGTGCCATCACCGACTCGAATAACTACGAGCAGTACTTC; CDR3: CAITDSNNYEQYF; J: TRBJ2-7; size: NA; D: NA; V: TRBV10-3
DNA: TGTGCCAGCAGCCCCCAATCCACTTCTGGAAACACCATATATTTT; CDR3: CASSPQSTSGNTIYF; J: TRBJ1-3; size: many; D: NA; V: TRBV7-2
DNA: TGTGCCAGCAGTTTAGGGGGTATTCGTGAAAAACTGTTTTTT; CDR3: CASSLGGIREKLFF; J: TRBJ1-4; size: many; D: NA; V: TRBV12-3/TRBV12-4
DNA: TGCAGCGTGGCTGGACTAGCGGGAGACCCGCGGGGTGAGCAGTTCTTC; CDR3: CSVAGLAGDPRGEQFF; J: TRBJ2-1; size: many; D: TRBD2; V: TRBV29-1
DNA: TGCAGTGCTAGACCTGGACAGGCGAACACCGGGGAGCTGTTTTTT; CDR3: CSARPGQANTGELFF; J: TRBJ2-2; size: many; D: TRBD1; V: TRBV20-1
DNA: TGTGCCAGCAGCTTAGGGACTAGTTCTTACTCCTACAATGAGCAGTTCTTC; CDR3: CASSLGTSSYSYNEQFF; J: TRBJ2-1; size: many; D: TRBD2; V: TRBV7-2
DNA: TGTGCCAGCACCAAAGGACTAGCGGGAGGAGAGCAGTACTTC; CDR3: CASTKGLAGGEQYF; J: TRBJ2-7; size: few; D: TRBD2; V: TRBV6-2/TRBV6-3
DNA: TGTGCCAGCAGCTTATCGTCAGGGGGCATGGCCGGGGAGCTGTTTTTT; CDR3: CASSLSSGGMAGELFF; J: TRBJ2-2; size: many; D: TRBD1; V: TRBV7-8
DNA: TGTGCCAGCAGCTTGAGTCAGGGAGTGGAACAGCCCCAGCATTTT; CDR3: CASSLSQGVEQPQHF; J: TRBJ1-5; size: many; D: NA; V: TRBV7-2
DNA: TGTGCCAGCAGTTTAGAGAAAAGCGCAACTAATGAAAAACTGTTTTTT; CDR3: CASSLEKSATNEKLFF; J: TRBJ1-4; size: many; D: NA; V: TRBV28
DNA: TGTGCCAGCAGCTGGAACCCCCCCGAGCAGTACTTC; CDR3: CASSWNPPEQYF; J: TRBJ2-7; size: NA; D: NA; V: TRBV7-6
DNA: TGTGCCAGCAGCTCCCTGGTTGGCGGGAGATACAATGAGCAGTTCTTC; CDR3: CASSSLVGGRYNEQFF; J: TRBJ2-1; size: few; D: TRBD2; V: TRBV12-3/TRBV12-4
DNA: TGTGCCAGCAGCCCGTTCGCCGGGACGGCCACAGATACGCAGTATTTT; CDR3: CASSPFAGTATDTQYF; J: TRBJ2-3; size: many; D: NA; V: TRBV7-6